Each of the 15 T cell receptor beta chains below was sequenced from the same sample in a study of T cells in Graves' hyperthyroidism and ophthalmopathy. RNA transcripts yielded amplified TCR beta CDR3 regions. Primed by the HTBI set, a first-round RT-PCR was run on the TCR CDR3. TCRdb used MiXCR to reprocess the multiplex PCR reads, holding one entry per CDR3 protein. Of 250,000 to 400,000 distinct CDR3 sequences detected, around 13% appear once; the ten largest clones hold 30% to 35%. Sequencing input: blood. Every receptor here comes from a middle-aged woman with Graves' ophthalmopathy.

The V call is TRBV4-1, the J call TRBJ2-7; 10 positions agree with TRBD1. Germline lookup yields CDR1 MGHRA and CDR2 YSYEKL. This CDR3 is 17 amino acids long. V was pared by 2 bases and J by 2 bases, with 9 bases of the junction left unmatched. For the CDR3, the DNA is TGCGCCAGCAGCCAAACCTCCGGGACAGGGGCTCCCTACGAGCAGTACTTC. It is translated as CASSQTSGTGAPYEQYF.

This clonotype was counted ten times or more. The chain couples TRBV20-1 to TRBJ2-1; TRBD2 aligns across 10 bases. V dropped 5 bases and J dropped 4; count of bases not matched to a gene: 11. Per germline, CDR1 DFQATT and CDR2 SNEGSKA (reference sequence). This CDR3 is 16 amino acids long. The CDR3 nucleotides read TGCAGTGCTTATGGACTAGCGGAGGACGATTACAATGAGCAGTTCTTC. The encoded protein is CSAYGLAEDDYNEQFF.

The rearrangement links TRBV3-1 to TRBJ2-3; a possible D gene is TRBD2 (5 bases). The CDR3 has 14 residues. V was pared by 1 base and J by 9 bases, with 14 bases between. Germline V lookup: CDR1 LGHDT, CDR2 YNNKEL (reference sequence). This CDR3 reads CASSQGPGIGTQYF. DNA for the CDR3: TGTGCCAGCAGCCAAGGTCCGGGAATTGGAACGCAGTATTTT.

This clonotype was counted ten times or more. V gene TRBV4-1 combines with J gene TRBJ2-1; the D gene is possibly TRBD2 (5 bases). V gave up 1 base and J gave up 6 bases, with 10 bases separating them. Germline-derived CDR1 and CDR2 are MGHRA and YSYEKL. The CDR3 is 14 residues long. The CDR3 bases are TGCGCCAGCAGCCAAGTGAAAGCGGCCAATGAGCAGTTCTTC. Translation gives CASSQVKAANEQFF.

The chain joins TRBV10-3 to TRBJ2-7; 11 nucleotides align to TRBD1. V shed 11 bases, J shed 4 bases, and the junction held 7 bases outside the gene matches. The CDR3 consists of 13 residues. CDR1 is ENHRY and CDR2 is SYGVKD in the germline V gene. CDR3 sequence reads: CASGTGGLYEQYF. For the CDR3, the DNA is TGTGCCTCGGGGACAGGGGGTTTGTACGAGCAGTACTTC.

This clonotype was seen ten or more times. This chain connects TRBV2 to TRBJ1-4; the D gene is possibly TRBD1 (5 bases). The CDR3 loop spans 12 amino acids. Looked up from germline, CDR1 is SNHLY and CDR2 is FYNNEI. Trimming shortened V by 6 bases and J by 6 bases, and 8 bases separated the two germline ends. For the CDR3, the DNA is TGTGCCAGCAGGAGGGGAGATGAAAAACTGTTTTTT. This translates into CASRRGDEKLFF.

This clonotype was found a few times. The V call is TRBV18, the J call TRBJ2-1; the match to TRBD2 covers 8 bases. CDR1 KGHSH and CDR2 LQKENI come from the germline V gene. The CDR3 totals 15 residues. The trim removed 3 bases at V and 3 bases at J, leaving 4 bases unmatched. The CDR3 sequence is CASSPSGALYNEQFF. The CDR3 nucleotides are TGTGCCAGCTCACCTAGCGGGGCACTCTACAATGAGCAGTTCTTC.

This clonotype has just a few counts. The chain links TRBV4-2 to TRBJ2-5; the match to TRBD2 covers 11 bases. CDR1 and CDR2 (germline): LGHNA, YNFKEQ. The J segment lost 4 bases and the V segment lost 1 base, leaving 8 bases of the junction unmatched. This CDR3 spans 17 amino acids. The CDR3 DNA sequence: TGTGCCAGCAGCCAAGCCAATACCGGGACTAGCGGAGAGACCCAGTACTTC. Its protein is CASSQANTGTSGETQYF.

This clonotype was seen just once. The chain is built from TRBV5-6 and TRBJ2-3; 7 bases match TRBD2. The CDR3 consists of 15 residues. V lost 5 bases, J lost 2 bases, and 8 bases stayed unmatched. The germline V gene has CDR1 SGHDT and CDR2 YYEEEE. The CDR3 DNA sequence: TGTGCCAGCAGGAGCCCAGCGGGGTTCACAGATACGCAGTATTTT. It codes for CASRSPAGFTDTQYF.

This rearrangement joins TRBV6-5 to TRBJ1-1; D not certain. Germline lookup yields CDR1 MNHEY and CDR2 SVGAGI. The CDR3 totals 15 residues. V lost 0 bases and J lost 1, with 9 bases in between. This CDR3 is CASSYSTRPNTEAFF. In nucleotides, the CDR3 is TGTGCCAGCAGTTACTCGACTCGACCGAACACTGAAGCTTTCTTT.

This clonotype was found a few times. The chain carries TRBV20-1 and TRBJ1-6; D is perhaps TRBD1 (5 bases). Per the germline V gene, CDR1 is DFQATT and CDR2 is SNEGSKA (reference sequence). The CDR3 totals 16 residues. V lost 1 base and J 8 bases, leaving 18 bases between the germline ends. The CDR3 DNA follows: TGCAGTGCTAGAGGACTCCCGGGGGAACGGGATTCACCCCTCCACTTT. It is translated as CSARGLPGERDSPLHF.

The sample holds many counts of this clonotype. The V call is TRBV7-9, the J call TRBJ1-1; D gene uncertain. The CDR3 is 14 residues long. Germline lookup yields CDR1 SEHNR and CDR2 FQNEAQ (reference sequence). V was cut by 1 base and J by 7 bases, with 13 bases left in between. The CDR3: CASSLVGGRGEAFF. CDR3 bases: TGTGCCAGCAGCTTAGTAGGCGGTCGGGGTGAAGCTTTCTTT.

At least ten counts were recorded for this clonotype. J is TRBJ2-3 and V is TRBV19; 11 bases agree with TRBD2. Germline values: CDR1 LNHDA, CDR2 SQIVND (reference sequence). J lost 0 bases, V lost 2 bases, and 1 base had no gene match. This CDR3 has 16 residues. In DNA, the CDR3 is TGTGCCAGTAGTATAATAGCGGGGGGGAGCACAGATACGCAGTATTTT. Translating it yields CASSIIAGGSTDTQYF.

This clonotype was observed many times. The CDR3 loop reads CASTPGLAGGDETQYF. The DNA for the CDR3 is TGTGCCAGCACCCCCGGACTAGCGGGGGGAGACGAGACCCAGTACTTC. The genes are TRBV3-1 and TRBJ2-5; 14 positions agree with TRBD2. Germline assignment: CDR1 LGHDT and CDR2 YNNKEL (reference sequence). The CDR3 spans 16 residues. V was clipped by 7 bases and J by 5 bases; unmatched bases: 9.

This clonotype was recorded a few times. V and J are TRBV6-1 and TRBJ1-4; the D gene is possibly TRBD1 (5 bases). From germline, CDR1 is MNHNS and CDR2 SASEGT. The CDR3 extends over 14 amino acids. V was trimmed by 6 bases and J by 3 bases, leaving 11 bases between them. As DNA, the CDR3 is TGTGCCAGCAGGACCTGGGGCTCTAATGAAAAACTGTTTTTT. Amino acid sequence: CASRTWGSNEKLFF.